Reported below is one T cell receptor (beta chain). Germline V gene sequence: CDR1 SNHLY, CDR2 FYNNEI. Trimming pared 7 bases from V and 4 bases from J, leaving 17 bases between. This CDR3 has 14 residues. Time point: peripheral blood 6 weeks after treatment start. Sample numbers ranged from 1 to 8 per patient, encompassing pretreatment and on-treatment collections. TCRdb's copy holds only in-frame clones and misses some; the assay was immunoSEQ multiplex PCR. The sample lists roughly 51,000 clones, about 85% occurring once. These data belong to a study of PD-L1 blockade in urothelial cancer. Study-level information: About 85% of the roughly 30 patients comprised males who had bladder-origin urothelial cancer. Samples of blood were analyzed 3 weeks (second dose) and 6 weeks after treatment start.

The sequence came from a man aged 50 to 59 with urothelial cancer. This sample comprised PBMCs, obtained around atezolizumab (anti-PD-L1) treatment. V gene TRBV2 combines with J gene TRBJ2-7; maybe TRBD1 (5 bases). CDR3 amino acids: CASTKDSAYYEQYF. As DNA, the CDR3 is TGTGCCAGCACTAAAGACAGTGCGTATTACGAGCAGTACTTC.